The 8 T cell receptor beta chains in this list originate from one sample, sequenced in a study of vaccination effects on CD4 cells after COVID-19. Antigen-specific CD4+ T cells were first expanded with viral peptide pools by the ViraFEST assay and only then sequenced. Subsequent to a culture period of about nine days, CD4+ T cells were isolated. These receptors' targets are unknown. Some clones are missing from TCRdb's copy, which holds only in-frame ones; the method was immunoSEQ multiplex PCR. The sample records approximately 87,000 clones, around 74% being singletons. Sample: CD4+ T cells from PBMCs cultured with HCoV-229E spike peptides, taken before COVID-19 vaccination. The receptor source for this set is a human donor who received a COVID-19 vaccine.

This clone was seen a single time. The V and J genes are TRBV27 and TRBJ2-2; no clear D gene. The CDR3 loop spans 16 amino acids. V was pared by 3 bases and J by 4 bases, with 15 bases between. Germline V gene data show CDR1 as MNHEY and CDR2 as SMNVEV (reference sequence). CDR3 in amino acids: CASSFSRPIITGELFF. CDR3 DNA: TGTGCCAGCAGTTTCTCCAGACCCATCATCACCGGGGAGCTGTTTTTT.

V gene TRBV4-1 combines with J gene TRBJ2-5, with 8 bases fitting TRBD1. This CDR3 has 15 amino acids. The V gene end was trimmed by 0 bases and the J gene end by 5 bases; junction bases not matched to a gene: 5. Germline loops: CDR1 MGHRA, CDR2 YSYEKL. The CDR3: CASSQDRTGPETQYF. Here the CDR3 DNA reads TGCGCCAGCAGCCAAGATCGGACAGGGCCTGAGACCCAGTACTTC.

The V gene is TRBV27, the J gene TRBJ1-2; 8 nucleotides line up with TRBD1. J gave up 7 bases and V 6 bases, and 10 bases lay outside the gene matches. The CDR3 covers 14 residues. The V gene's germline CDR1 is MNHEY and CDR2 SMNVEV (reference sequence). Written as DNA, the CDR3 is TGTGCCAGCAGGCCAGGACAGGGTACGTTTGGCTACACCTTC. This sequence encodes CASRPGQGTFGYTF.

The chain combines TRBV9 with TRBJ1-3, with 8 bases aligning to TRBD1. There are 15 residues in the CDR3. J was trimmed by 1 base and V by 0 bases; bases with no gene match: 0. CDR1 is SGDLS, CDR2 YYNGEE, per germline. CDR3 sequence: CASSVDRGSGNTIYF. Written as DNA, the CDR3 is TGTGCCAGCAGCGTAGACAGGGGGTCTGGAAACACCATATATTTT.

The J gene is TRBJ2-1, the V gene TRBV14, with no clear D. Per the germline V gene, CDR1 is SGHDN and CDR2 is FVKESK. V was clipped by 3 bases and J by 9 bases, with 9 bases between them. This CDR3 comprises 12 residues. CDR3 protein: CASSQQLREQFF. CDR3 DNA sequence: TGTGCCAGCAGCCAGCAACTGCGTGAGCAGTTCTTC.

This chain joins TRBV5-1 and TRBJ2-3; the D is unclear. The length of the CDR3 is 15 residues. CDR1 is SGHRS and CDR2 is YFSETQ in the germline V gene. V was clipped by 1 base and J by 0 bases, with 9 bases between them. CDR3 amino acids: CASSLLPGSTDTQYF. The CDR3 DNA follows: TGCGCCAGCAGCTTGCTTCCGGGTAGCACAGATACGCAGTATTTT.

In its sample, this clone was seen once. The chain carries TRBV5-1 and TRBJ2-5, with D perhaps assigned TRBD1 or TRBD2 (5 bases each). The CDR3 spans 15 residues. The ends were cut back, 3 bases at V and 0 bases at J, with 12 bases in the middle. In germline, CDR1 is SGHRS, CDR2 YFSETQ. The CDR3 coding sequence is TGCGCCAGCAGCTCGGGACCGACGTACCAAGAGACCCAGTACTTC. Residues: CASSSGPTYQETQYF.

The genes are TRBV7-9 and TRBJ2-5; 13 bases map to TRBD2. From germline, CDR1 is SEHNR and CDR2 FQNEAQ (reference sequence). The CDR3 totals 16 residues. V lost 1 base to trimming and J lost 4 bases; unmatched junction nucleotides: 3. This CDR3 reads CASSLGTSGGGETQYF. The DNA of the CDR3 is TGTGCCAGCAGCTTAGGGACTAGCGGGGGTGGAGAGACCCAGTACTTC.